These T cell receptor beta chains were read from a single sample in a study of T cell responses to AZD1222 COVID-19 vaccine. TCRdb keeps only in-frame clones here, not all; method: immunoSEQ multiplex PCR. The sample has 110,000 or so clones, roughly 90% seen once; the top ten hold 5% to 5.5%. The sample in question was peripheral blood, obtained on day 0 of AZD1222 vaccination. Source of these receptors: an adult in good health. The conserved cysteine and the conserved F or W are not part of the CDR3 here.

CDR3: ASSLTTLPRDTQY
J: TRBJ2-3
V: TRBV7-2
length: 13

CDR3: ASKEGGLAGVNEQY
J: TRBJ2-7
V: TRBV2
length: 14

CDR3: ASSFSGSQETQY
J: TRBJ2-5
V: TRBV27
length: 12

CDR3: ASSESAGSPEAF
J: TRBJ1-1
V: TRBV2
length: 12

CDR3: AIRAGTGGSETQY
J: TRBJ2-5
V: TRBV10-3
length: 13

CDR3: ASSRSQGALYEQY
J: TRBJ2-7
V: TRBV6-6
length: 13

CDR3: SARYAGELF
J: TRBJ2-2
V: TRBV20-1
length: 9

CDR3: ASSPDDRVGGYT
J: TRBJ1-2
V: TRBV4-2
length: 12

CDR3: ASSVGPTHEGETQY
J: TRBJ2-5
V: TRBV9
length: 14

CDR3: AWSVPNQPQH
J: TRBJ1-5
V: TRBV30
length: 10

CDR3: ASSLVEGYTEAF
J: TRBJ1-1
V: TRBV7-2
length: 12

CDR3: ASSSRGGYEQY
J: TRBJ2-7
V: TRBV6-5
length: 11

CDR3: ASSSPGQQGRSEKLF
J: TRBJ1-4
V: TRBV28
length: 15

CDR3: ASSQDPQGALGNTGELF
J: TRBJ2-2
V: TRBV14
length: 17

CDR3: ASSVLQNTGELF
J: TRBJ2-2
V: TRBV25-1
length: 12

CDR3: ASGFGDTEETQY
J: TRBJ2-5
V: TRBV12-5
length: 12

CDR3: AWSRDRPYGYT
J: TRBJ1-2
V: TRBV30
length: 11

CDR3: ASSRPQGVRSGNTIY
J: TRBJ1-3
V: TRBV28
length: 15